The T cell receptor beta chain described here comes from a study of cytomegalovirus exposure and HLA in healthy donors. Study details: The 120 validation repertoires were produced on the same platform as the roughly 660 repertoires of the first cohort. This was reported in a later analysis.

Findings and caveats of the study: In vitro work confirmed that three CMV-associated chains recognize CMV antigens. Researchers catalogued roughly 170 TCR beta chains as cytomegalovirus-associated.

The CDR3 consists of 15 residues. Germline assignment: CDR1 SGHNT and CDR2 YENEEA. V was cut by 3 bases and J by 0 bases, with 10 bases left in between. The assay was immunoSEQ multiplex PCR, and TCRdb's table has in-frame clones only and misses some. The sample includes around 98,000 clones, more than 75% of them seen just once. Comment on this clone: Antigen: not known.

The specimen sequenced was PBMCs. V is TRBV11-3 and J is TRBJ2-3; D possibly corresponds to TRBD1 (6 bases). The receptor comes from a man between 18 and 35 years old in good health and CMV-seropositive. The CDR3 region is CASSFRDTSTDTQYF. In nucleotides, the CDR3 is TGTGCCAGCAGCTTCAGGGACACTAGCACAGATACGCAGTATTTT.